The 13 T cell receptor beta chains listed next were all sequenced from one sample in a study of T cells in Graves' hyperthyroidism and ophthalmopathy. The CDR3 regions of TCR beta were amplified from RNA transcripts. The HTBI set primed first-round TCR CDR3 RT-PCR. One entry per CDR3 protein results from TCRdb running MiXCR on the multiplex PCR reads. This sample has around 600,000 distinct CDR3 sequences; about a sixth occur once, and the top ten carry approximately 3.5%. Sample: blood. These receptors were obtained from a woman between 35 and 50 years old with Graves' ophthalmopathy.

The chain has TRBV29-1 and TRBJ2-4, with D perhaps TRBD1 (5 bases). The CDR3 totals 13 residues. Per the germline V gene, CDR1 is SQVTM and CDR2 is ANQGSEA. V lost 3 bases, J lost 6 bases, and 12 bases lay in between. In DNA form, the CDR3 reads TGCAGCGTTGAGGGGCAAGGCGGAAACATTCAGTACTTC. Encoded protein: CSVEGQGGNIQYF.

In this sample, this clonotype turned up many times. The chain uses TRBV2 and TRBJ2-4, with D uncertain. Germline values: CDR1 SNHLY, CDR2 FYNNEI. This CDR3 contains 11 residues. Between the trimmed V and J ends, which lost 4 bases and 5 bases, there was a span of 3 bases. CDR3 sequence reads: CASSGQNIQYF. In nucleotides, the CDR3 is TGTGCCAGCAGTGGGCAAAACATTCAGTACTTC.

This clonotype was found many times. The chain recombines TRBV12-3 or TRBV12-4 with TRBJ2-7; D call uncertain. Deletions cut 1 base from V and 0 bases from J, with 10 bases between. The CDR3 sequence is 15 residues long. DNA of the CDR3: TGTGCCAGCAGTTTAGTCCTAAGTAACTCCTACGAGCAGTACTTC. Residues: CASSLVLSNSYEQYF.

At least ten counts were recorded for this clonotype. This rearrangement joins TRBV18 to TRBJ2-5; D is ambiguous. Trimming stripped 6 bases from V and 0 bases from J, with 5 bases between. There are 12 residues in the CDR3. Germline-derived CDR1 and CDR2 are KGHSH and LQKENI. The CDR3 nucleotides are TGTGCCAGCTCTACGTACCAAGAGACCCAGTACTTC. Translating it yields CASSTYQETQYF. Full variable domain (rest looked up from reference TRBV18 and TRBJ2-5): NAGVMQNPRHLVRRRGQEARLRCSPMKGHSHVYWYRQLPEEGLKFMVYLQKENIIDESGMPKERFSAEFPKEGPSILRIQQVVRGDSAAYFCASSTYQETQYFGPGTRLLVL.

This clonotype occurred many times. The chain has TRBV11-1 and TRBJ2-1, with D maybe TRBD2 (6 bases). There are 14 residues in the CDR3. Germline V gene data show CDR1 as SGHAT and CDR2 as FQDESV (reference sequence). V lost 4 bases to trimming and J lost 5 bases, with 12 bases between them. CDR3 sequence reads: CASSSSATNNEQFF. CDR3 DNA sequence: TGTGCCAGCAGCTCTAGCGCGACTAACAATGAGCAGTTCTTC.

This clonotype showed up just a few times. The genes are TRBV5-1 and TRBJ2-5, with 10 bases matching TRBD1. The V gene end was trimmed by 4 bases and the J gene end by 5 bases; junction bases not matched to a gene: 8. CDR3 length: 15 amino acids. Germline lookup yields CDR1 SGHRS and CDR2 YFSETQ. The CDR3 nucleotides are TGCGCCAGCAGCGGCGCCGGGACAGGGGACGAGACCCAGTACTTC. Amino acid sequence: CASSGAGTGDETQYF.

This clonotype was observed at least ten times. V and J are TRBV12-3 or TRBV12-4 and TRBJ2-1; the D is unclear. This CDR3 has 14 residues. The V and J ends lost 3 bases and 3 bases respectively, with 9 bases between them. Written as DNA, the CDR3 is TGTGCCAGCAGTTTGGGTGGGATCTACAATGAGCAGTTCTTC. Translating gives CASSLGGIYNEQFF.

The chain links TRBV7-8 to TRBJ2-3, with D unresolved. V was trimmed by 0 bases and J by 0 bases, leaving 7 bases between them. Looked up from germline, CDR1 is SGHVS and CDR2 is FQNEAQ. The CDR3 runs to 15 residues. CDR3 loop: CASSLAFGSTDTQYF. The DNA of the CDR3 is TGTGCCAGCAGCTTAGCGTTCGGGAGCACAGATACGCAGTATTTT.

The chain has TRBV7-8 and TRBJ1-6; the match to TRBD1 covers 8 bases. Germline V gives CDR1 SGHVS, CDR2 FQNEAQ. The CDR3 is made up of 17 amino acids. J lost 0 bases, V lost 3 bases, and 4 bases had no gene match. In nucleotides, the CDR3 is TGTGCCAGCAGCTTCAGGACAGGGAGCTCCTATAATTCACCCCTCCACTTT. Translation gives CASSFRTGSSYNSPLHF. Filled out from reference TRBV7-8 and TRBJ1-6, the complete variable domain reads GAGVSQSPRYKVAKRGQDVALRCDPISGHVSLFWYQQALGQGPEFLTYFQNEAQLDKSGLPSDRFFAERPEGSVSTLKIQRTQQEDSAVYLCASSFRTGSSYNSPLHFGNGTRLTVT.

This clonotype appeared many times. The CDR3 here is CASSLVSAGGRNEQFF. The CDR3, as DNA: TGTGCCAGCAGCTTAGTGTCAGCGGGAGGTAGGAATGAGCAGTTCTTC. The chain is built from TRBV11-3 and TRBJ2-1, with 9 bases matching TRBD2. CDR3 size: 16 residues. Germline trimming cut 1 base from V and 7 bases from J; bases unmatched to any gene: 8. The germline gives CDR1 SGHNT, CDR2 YENEEA.

This clonotype was seen repeatedly, ten times or more. J is TRBJ2-7 and V is TRBV5-1; D is perhaps TRBD1 (6 bases). The CDR3 totals 15 residues. Germline V gives CDR1 SGHRS, CDR2 YFSETQ. Trimming shortened V by 3 bases and J by 8 bases, and 21 bases separated the two germline ends. In nucleotides, the CDR3 is TGCGCCAGCAGCTCGGAGGAGACAGGCGCTACGAAGCAGTACTTC. It is translated as CASSSEETGATKQYF. Filled out from reference TRBV5-1 and TRBJ2-7, the complete variable domain reads KAGVTQTPRYLIKTRGQQVTLSCSPISGHRSVSWYQQTPGQGLQFLFEYFSETQRNKGNFPGRFSGRQFSNSRSEMNVSTLELGDSALYLCASSSEETGATKQYFGPGTRLTVT.

This clonotype has a count of ten or more. The gene calls are TRBV30 and TRBJ2-5; D not resolved. The CDR3 spans 13 residues. V was clipped by 0 bases and J by 1 base, with 6 bases between them. CDR1 is GTSNPN and CDR2 is SVGIG in the germline V gene (reference sequence). CDR3 bases: TGTGCCTGGAGTGTACGCCTCCAAGAGACCCAGTACTTC. Protein sequence: CAWSVRLQETQYF.

This clonotype was observed many times. This CDR3 is CASSGDSSYNEQFF. As DNA, the CDR3 is TGTGCCAGCAGTGGGGACAGCTCCTACAATGAGCAGTTCTTC. The J gene is TRBJ2-1, the V gene TRBV2; 7 bases line up with TRBD1. J gave up 0 bases and V 4 bases, and 0 bases lay outside the gene matches. The germline V gene encodes CDR1 SNHLY and CDR2 FYNNEI. The CDR3 contains 14 residues.